Following are 17 T cell receptor beta chains from one sample sequenced in a study of breast tumors, draining lymph nodes, adjacent tissues. TCRdb itself ran the multiplex PCR reads through MiXCR, one entry per CDR3 protein. The sample includes approximately 170,000 distinct CDR3 sequences, roughly a third of them seen just once. The lymph nodes were axillary draining lymph nodes from breast cancer patients. Material: axillary lymph node tissue. The receptors originated from a female donor with breast cancer. Some clones in this sample may be carry-over from other donors' samples.

The sample holds a few counts of this clonotype. J is TRBJ2-7 and V is TRBV6-5, with a possible D match to TRBD2 (7 bases). CDR3 size: 16 residues. Germline values: CDR1 MNHEY, CDR2 SVGAGI. Trimming stripped 5 bases from V and 3 bases from J, with 20 bases between. CDR3: CASSAPPGGNFYEQYF. The DNA for the CDR3 is TGTGCCAGCAGTGCCCCCCCGGGGGGCAATTTCTACGAGCAGTACTTC.

The V and J genes are TRBV6-6 and TRBJ1-2; the D gene is possibly TRBD1 (5 bases). The CDR3 runs to 15 residues. V lost 5 bases to trimming and J lost 4 bases, with 17 bases between them. Germline CDR1 is MNHNY and CDR2 is SVGAGI (reference sequence). The CDR3 sequence: CASSRGGVLPYGYTF. In DNA, the CDR3 is TGTGCCAGCAGTCGGGGGGGGGTCCTTCCCTATGGCTACACCTTC.

This clonotype appeared many times. V is TRBV7-2 and J is TRBJ1-2, with D possibly being TRBD1 (6 bases). Germline values: CDR1 SGHTA, CDR2 FQGNSA. This CDR3 comprises 17 residues. V lost 1 base, J lost 5 bases, and 20 bases lay in between. CDR3 sequence: CASSLEITGPLGYGYTF. In DNA form, the CDR3 reads TGTGCCAGCAGCTTAGAGATAACAGGGCCGTTAGGGTATGGCTACACCTTC.

Ten or more counts support this clonotype. This chain uses TRBV19 with TRBJ1-5, with D possibly being TRBD1 (5 bases). The germline gives CDR1 LNHDA, CDR2 SQIVND (reference sequence). Deletions cut 7 bases from V and 3 bases from J, with 19 bases between. The CDR3 contains 16 residues. Written as DNA, the CDR3 is TGTGCCAGTAAGGCCGTCGACAGTGGACTCAATCAGCCCCAGCATTTT. Translation: CASKAVDSGLNQPQHF. Looking up the rest from reference TRBV19 and TRBJ1-5 gives the full variable domain: DGGITQSPKYLFRKEGQNVTLSCEQNLNHDAMYWYRQDPGQGLRLIYYSQIVNDFQKGDIAEGYSVSREKKESFPLTVTSAQKNPTAFYLCASKAVDSGLNQPQHFGDGTRLSIL.

For this clonotype: A much larger clone lies one base from this, so it may be a read error. The rearrangement links TRBV28 to TRBJ1-6; unclear D gene. Germline CDR1 and CDR2: MDHEN and SYDVKM. The CDR3 runs 14 residues. CDR3 loop: CASTPPAGGSPLRF. CDR3 nucleotide sequence: TGTGCCAGCACGCCGCCTGCCGGCGGTTCACCCCTCCGCTTT. The full variable domain, rest sourced from reference TRBV28 and TRBJ1-6, is DVKVTQSSRYLVKRTGEKVFLECVQDMDHENMFWYRQDPGLGLRLIYFSYDVKMKEKGDIPEGYSVSREKKERFSLILESASTNQTSMYLCASTPPAGGSPLRFGNGTRLTVT.

J is TRBJ2-2 and V is TRBV19; 11 nucleotides line up with TRBD2. The germline gives CDR1 LNHDA, CDR2 SQIVND (reference sequence). The CDR3 extends over 15 amino acids. After removal of 4 bases from V and 6 bases from J, the junction contained 4 bases not matched to a gene. The CDR3 here is CASSTGTSGSGELFF. The CDR3 region has the DNA TGTGCCAGTAGTACCGGGACTAGCGGTTCCGGGGAGCTGTTTTTT.

On this clonotype itself: The junction does not match germline at one end; this may be a read error. V usage is TRBV7-7 and J usage is TRBJ2-6; TRBD2 aligns across 8 bases. The CDR3 totals 16 residues. The germline CDR1 and CDR2 sequences are SSHAT and FNYEAQ (reference sequence). CDR3 nucleotides: TGTGCTAGCAGTCCGTACAGACTAGCGGGGGCCAACGTCCTGACTTTC. Encoded protein: CASSPYRLAGANVLTF.

This clonotype has a count of ten or more. The chain is built from TRBV11-3 and TRBJ2-1, with TRBD2 matching 9 bases. The CDR3 consists of 17 residues. Germline CDR1 is SGHNT and CDR2 is YENEEA. The trim removed 5 bases at V and 7 bases at J, leaving 15 bases unmatched. The CDR3 loop is CASSGWLRAGGRNEQFF. In DNA, the CDR3 is TGTGCCAGCAGCGGCTGGTTGCGCGCGGGGGGGCGGAATGAGCAGTTCTTC.

This clonotype was observed at least ten times. J is TRBJ2-3 and V is TRBV6-1, with a weak D call TRBD2 (5 bases). CDR3 length equals 16 residues. V was clipped by 6 bases and J by 0 bases, with 16 bases between them. CDR1 is MNHNS, CDR2 SASEGT, per germline. The CDR3 reads CASSRALVVSTDTQYF. CDR3 nucleotide sequence: TGTGCCAGCAGCCGGGCACTAGTCGTGAGCACAGATACGCAGTATTTT.

In its sample, this clonotype was seen a few times. J is TRBJ1-2 and V is TRBV27; possibly TRBD1 for D (5 bases). CDR3 length equals 16 residues. The V gene lost 2 bases and the J gene lost 0 bases, with 13 bases spanning the gap. The germline gives CDR1 MNHEY, CDR2 SMNVEV (reference sequence). The CDR3 reads CASSLAGGISNYGYTF. The DNA for the CDR3 is TGTGCCAGCAGTTTAGCGGGGGGGATCTCTAACTATGGCTACACCTTC.

This clonotype was seen ten or more times. V gene TRBV19 combines with J gene TRBJ1-2; 8 bases agree with TRBD1. The V gene end was trimmed by 4 bases and the J gene end by 4 bases; junction bases not matched to a gene: 11. The CDR3 length is 16 residues. CDR1 is LNHDA and CDR2 is SQIVND in the germline V gene (reference sequence). CDR3 nucleotides: TGTGCCAGTAGTACCCAGGGGGCGCGCATGGGCTATGGCTACACCTTC. Protein product: CASSTQGARMGYGYTF.

The J gene is TRBJ2-4, the V gene TRBV19; 10 nucleotides line up with TRBD1. After removal of 6 bases from V and 0 bases from J, the junction contained 17 bases not matched to a gene. This CDR3 comprises 20 residues. Germline-derived CDR1 and CDR2 are LNHDA and SQIVND (reference sequence). As DNA, the CDR3 is TGTGCCAGTAGCACCCCCGGGACAGGGGAATGGGATCTAGCCAAAAACATTCAGTACTTC. Translated: CASSTPGTGEWDLAKNIQYF.

This clonotype was detected many times. The chain recombines TRBV20-1 with TRBJ2-7; maybe TRBD2 (6 bases). This CDR3 comprises 13 residues. Between the trimmed V and J ends, which lost 3 bases and 5 bases, there was a span of 14 bases. Germline CDR1 DFQATT, CDR2 SNEGSKA (reference sequence). The CDR3 region is CSAREGARNEQYF. CDR3 DNA sequence: TGCAGTGCTAGGGAGGGAGCCCGGAACGAGCAGTACTTC.

This clonotype was counted ten times or more. The V and J genes are TRBV19 and TRBJ2-1, with 7 bases lining up with TRBD2. This CDR3 contains 15 residues. Germline V gene lookup returns CDR1 LNHDA and CDR2 SQIVND (reference sequence). Trimming took 2 bases from V and 3 from J; bases not matched to a gene: 4. The CDR3 loop is CASSISGNDYNEQFF. CDR3 coding DNA: TGTGCCAGTAGTATAAGCGGGAATGACTACAATGAGCAGTTCTTC.

This clonotype was counted many times. This sequence joins TRBV13 and TRBJ2-3; D is perhaps TRBD1 (5 bases). This CDR3 region has 14 residues. Trimming stripped 5 bases from V and 6 bases from J, with 15 bases between. The germline V gene encodes CDR1 PRHDT and CDR2 FYEKMQ (reference sequence). CDR3 nucleotide sequence: TGTGCCAGCAGCCGAATACAGGACCTCGATACGCAGTATTTT. Its protein product is CASSRIQDLDTQYF.

Notes on this clonotype: A clone one base away is much larger, so this may be a read error. J is TRBJ2-5 and V is TRBV20-1; D not resolved. CDR1 and CDR2 from the germline V gene are DFQATT and SNEGSKA (reference sequence). The CDR3 is 14 amino acids. The CDR3, as DNA: TGCAGTGCTGGCCCAGTAGCCGCCCCCGAGACCCAGCACTTC. This encodes CSAGPVAAPETQHF.

This clonotype showed up just a few times. One base away lies a much larger clone, so this may be a sequencing read error. The chain combines TRBV9 with TRBJ1-2; 9 positions agree with TRBD1. Germline V gene lookup returns CDR1 SGDLS and CDR2 YYNGEE. The CDR3 has 15 residues. As DNA, the CDR3 is TGTGCCAGCAGCTCCCCGACAGGGGGTAACTATGGCTCCACCTTC. It is translated as CASSSPTGGNYGSTF. The full variable domain, rest sourced from reference TRBV9 and TRBJ1-2, is DSGVTQTPKHLITATGQRVTLRCSPRSGDLSVYWYQQSLDQGLQFLIQYYNGEERAKGNILERFSAQQFPDLHSELNLSSLELGDSALYFCASSSPTGGNYGSTFGSGTRLTVV.